The TCR beta chain described here comes from a study of vaccination effects on CD4 cells after COVID-19. Study-wide results and limits: Marked clonal contraction was seen late after vaccination (in both infection- and vaccine-induced clones).

Assay: immunoSEQ multiplex PCR; the TCRdb copy retains only in-frame clones and omits some. The table has 20,000 to 25,000 clones, 65% to 80% seen once. Antigen-specific CD4+ T cells were expanded (with viral peptide pools) by the ViraFEST assay ahead of sequencing. Cells that had been cultured for 10 days were the source of isolated CD4+ T cells. Nobody among the vaccine recipients had prior SARS-CoV-2 infection (nucleocapsid antibodies were negative). V lost 4 bases and J lost 4, with 13 bases in between. This CDR3 spans 14 amino acids. Germline V lookup: CDR1 SGHRS, CDR2 YFSETQ. With regard to this clone: Its specificity is unknown.

This chain links TRBV5-1 with TRBJ2-3; perhaps TRBD2 as D (6 bases). The sequencing used CD4+ T cells from PBMCs cultured with HCoV-NL63 spike peptides, collected before COVID-19 vaccination. This clonotype was sampled from a human donor who received a COVID-19 vaccine. DNA for the CDR3: TGCGCCAGCAGCCCCTGGGGGGAGGCAGATACGCAGTATTTT. It yields the protein CASSPWGEADTQYF.